A selection of T cell receptor beta chains follows, all from one sample in a study of T cell responses to AZD1222 COVID-19 vaccine. Method: immunoSEQ multiplex PCR; TCRdb's copy keeps in-frame clones and lacks some. The profile shows approximately 150,000 clones, 90% to 95% of them singletons. Sample: peripheral blood, taken 28 days after the second AZD1222 dose. These receptors were obtained from an adult who received the AZD1222 COVID-19 vaccine. The CDR3 runs from the conserved cysteine through the conserved F or W. D genes are given only for firm matches. Expanded clones get a size class; other rows say once, few or many, or leave the size out.

v_gene,d_gene,j_gene,abundance,CDR3aa,CDR3nt
TRBV18,-,TRBJ2-7,-,CASSPGTYEQYF,TGTGCCAGCTCGCCGGGCACATACGAGCAGTACTTC
TRBV3-1/TRBV3-2,-,TRBJ1-1,-,CASSQGVRGARGTEAFF,TGTGCCAGCAGCCAGGGGGTGCGGGGGGCAAGAGGCACTGAAGCTTTCTTT
TRBV7-6,TRBD1,TRBJ1-4,-,CASSANEGQGEKLFF,TGTGCCAGCAGCGCCAACGAAGGACAGGGCGAGAAACTGTTTTTT
TRBV29-1,TRBD1,TRBJ2-1,-,CSAPGQGYNEQFF,TGCAGCGCCCCGGGACAGGGGTACAATGAGCAGTTCTTC
TRBV6-5,-,TRBJ1-2,once,CASSRTYRSDYGYTF,TGTGCCAGCAGTCGGACATACCGCTCGGACTATGGCTACACCTTC
TRBV11-2,-,TRBJ1-6,-,CASSLSGSPLHF,TGTGCCAGCAGCTTATCGGGATCACCCCTCCACTTT
TRBV10-2,-,TRBJ2-7,-,CASSDEDAQFGIEQYF,TGCGCCAGCAGTGATGAGGACGCCCAATTCGGGATTGAGCAGTACTTC
TRBV2,-,TRBJ2-5,-,CASSPWGRPEETQYF,TGTGCCAGCAGTCCCTGGGGCAGACCGGAAGAGACCCAGTACTTC
TRBV19,-,TRBJ2-7,-,CASSIDGGHEQYF,TGTGCCAGTAGTATAGATGGCGGCCACGAGCAGTACTTC
TRBV15,TRBD1,TRBJ1-5,once,CATSSGQGHYSNQPQHF,TGTGCCACCAGCAGCGGACAGGGGCACTATAGCAATCAGCCCCAGCATTTT
TRBV15,TRBD2,TRBJ2-3,-,CATSRGPHGAGADTQYF,TGTGCCACCAGCAGAGGTCCCCACGGGGCGGGGGCAGATACGCAGTATTTT
TRBV16,-,TRBJ2-7,-,CASSHDGASYEQYF,TGTGCCAGCAGCCACGACGGAGCGAGCTACGAGCAGTACTTC